Shown below are 29 T cell receptor beta chains from a single sample sequenced in a study of vaccination and CD4 T cells after COVID-19. Once obtained from cultured CD4+ T cells, the DNA was sequenced using the Oncomine TCR Beta short-read assay. TCRdb re-called the PCR reads through MiXCR, storing one row per CDR3 protein. In the table there are about 19,000 distinct CDR3 sequences, roughly 23% of which are singletons. For these TCRs, the target antigens are not known. Treatment indicated: roughly 11-day PBMC culture with coronavirus spike peptide pools or control peptides (ViraFEST assay). The specimen was cultured CD4+ T cells from blood. These receptors were obtained from a human donor with COVID-19.

This clonotype was counted only a few times. The rearrangement uses TRBV18 and TRBJ2-7; 7 nucleotides align to TRBD1. The CDR3 contains 13 residues. The trim removed 4 bases at V and 4 bases at J, leaving 4 bases unmatched. CDR1 and CDR2 from the germline V gene are KGHSH and LQKENI. CDR3 region: CASSLYRGYEQYF. The CDR3 DNA reads TGTGCCAGCTCACTATACAGGGGTTACGAGCAGTACTTC. Supplemented by reference TRBV18 and TRBJ2-7, the full variable domain reads NAGVMQNPRHLVRRRGQEARLRCSPMKGHSHVYWYRQLPEEGLKFMVYLQKENIIDESGMPKERFSAEFPKEGPSILRIQQVVRGDSAAYFCASSLYRGYEQYFGPGTRLTVT.

The chain employs TRBV14 and TRBJ2-2; the D gene is possibly TRBD2 (6 bases). The CDR3 sequence is 19 residues long. V was trimmed by 4 bases and J by 1 base, leaving 22 bases between them. The V gene's germline CDR1 is SGHDN and CDR2 FVKESK. CDR3 bases: TGTGCCAGCAGCCCTCCCCGGGGGAGGCTGCTTTTGAACACCGGGGAGCTGTTTTTT. Translated, it gives CASSPPRGRLLLNTGELFF. Variable domain in full (rest from reference TRBV14 and TRBJ2-2): EAGVTQFPSHSVIEKGQTVTLRCDPISGHDNLYWYRRVMGKEIKFLLHFVKESKQDESGMPNNRFLAERTGGTYSTLKVQPAELEDSGVYFCASSPPRGRLLLNTGELFFGEGSRLTVL.

This clonotype was detected a few times. The rearrangement joins TRBV7-2 to TRBJ2-7; TRBD1 matches 8 bases. CDR3 length: 15 residues. Trimming cost V 2 bases and J 4 bases; bases outside gene matches: 7. Germline V gene lookup returns CDR1 SGHTA and CDR2 FQGNSA. CDR3 nucleotides: TGTGCCAGCAGCTTAACGAGGGGACAGGCTTACGAGCAGTACTTC. It specifies CASSLTRGQAYEQYF.

The V and J genes are TRBV12-3 or TRBV12-4 and TRBJ1-2; D unclear. The V end was cut by 6 bases, the J end by 6 bases, with 11 bases between. CDR3 length equals 12 residues. CDR3: CASSANRNGYTF. Written as DNA, the CDR3 is TGTGCCAGCAGCGCCAACAGAAATGGCTACACCTTC.

Relative to its sample, this clonotype is medium-sized (0.01 to 0.1%). DNA of the CDR3: TGCAGTGCTAGGGCGGGACAGGGAAATCAGCCCCAGCATTTT. Amino acid sequence: CSARAGQGNQPQHF. This chain uses TRBV20-1 with TRBJ1-5; 9 nucleotides agree with TRBD1. Germline loops: CDR1 DFQATT, CDR2 SNEGSKA (reference sequence). The CDR3 sequence is 14 residues long. V trimming: 3 bases; J trimming: 4 bases; junction bases outside the gene matches: 4.

This chain uses TRBV2 with TRBJ2-4, with a possible D match to TRBD2 (5 bases). The CDR3 length is 16 residues. Germline V CDR1 and CDR2: SNHLY, FYNNEI. The ends were cut back, 2 bases at V and 1 base at J, with 12 bases in the middle. CDR3 region: CASSESLGGAKNIQYF. CDR3 bases: TGTGCCAGCAGTGAATCCCTGGGCGGGGCCAAAAACATTCAGTACTTC.

This chain uses TRBV19 with TRBJ1-6; tentatively, D is TRBD1 (6 bases). CDR3 size: 13 residues. V lost 4 bases to trimming and J lost 8 bases, with 9 bases between them. The germline V gene encodes CDR1 LNHDA and CDR2 SQIVND (reference sequence). CDR3 sequence (DNA): TGTGCCAGTAGTACGAGGGGGGATTCACCCCTCCACTTT. Residues: CASSTRGDSPLHF.

This clonotype is medium-sized within its sample. V and J are TRBV7-6 and TRBJ1-1; 8 bases match TRBD1. Trimming removed 5 bases from V and 3 bases from J; junction bases left unmatched: 5. The CDR3 is 14 residues long. Germline CDR1 and CDR2: SGHVS and FNYEAQ. The CDR3 is CASSITGGDTEAFF. The CDR3 DNA reads as TGTGCCAGCAGCATCACAGGGGGTGACACTGAAGCTTTCTTT.

This clonotype was seen a few times. The chain links TRBV7-8 to TRBJ2-3, with 7 bases aligning to TRBD1. After removal of 1 base from V and 3 bases from J, the junction contained 4 bases not matched to a gene. This CDR3 has 15 amino acids. The germline CDR1 and CDR2 sequences are SGHVS and FQNEAQ. DNA of the CDR3: TGTGCCAGCAGCTTAGGGGACAGATTGACAGATACGCAGTATTTT. Protein: CASSLGDRLTDTQYF. The whole variable domain, remainder taken from reference TRBV7-8 and TRBJ2-3, is GAGVSQSPRYKVAKRGQDVALRCDPISGHVSLFWYQQALGQGPEFLTYFQNEAQLDKSGLPSDRFFAERPEGSVSTLKIQRTQQEDSAVYLCASSLGDRLTDTQYFGPGTRLTVL.

This clonotype has only a few counts. V is TRBV11-3 and J is TRBJ2-5; D may correspond to TRBD1 or TRBD2 (6 bases each). The CDR3 is made up of 17 amino acids. Germline assignment: CDR1 SGHNT and CDR2 YENEEA. Trimming removed 1 base from V and 1 base from J, with 16 bases in between. The CDR3 DNA is TGTGCCAGCAGCTTAGCGGGCCTACAGGGAGGCCAAGAGACCCAGTACTTC. Protein product: CASSLAGLQGGQETQYF.

This clonotype has only a few counts. The V call is TRBV7-9, the J call TRBJ2-1, with a possible D match to TRBD1 (5 bases). CDR1 is SEHNR, CDR2 FQNEAQ, per germline (reference sequence). V dropped 5 bases and J dropped 4 bases, with 9 bases sitting between them. The length of the CDR3 is 13 residues. In DNA, the CDR3 is TGTGCCAGCAGCAACGGACAATACAATGAGCAGTTCTTC. Translating it yields CASSNGQYNEQFF.

The rearrangement uses TRBV19 and TRBJ2-1, with D perhaps TRBD1 or TRBD2 (6 bases each). Looked up from germline, CDR1 is LNHDA and CDR2 is SQIVND (reference sequence). The CDR3 contains 14 residues. Deletions cut 2 bases from V and 6 bases from J, with 11 bases between. This chain's CDR3 is CASSIRGASNEQFF. The CDR3 region has the DNA TGTGCCAGTAGTATAAGGGGGGCAAGCAATGAGCAGTTCTTC.

This clonotype was picked up a small number of times. The gene calls are TRBV6-1 and TRBJ2-3, with D uncertain. Per the germline V gene, CDR1 is MNHNS and CDR2 is SASEGT. CDR3 length: 14 amino acids. The V end was cut by 7 bases, the J end by 5 bases, with 16 bases between. CDR3 amino acids: CASNDRFVEDTQYF. CDR3 DNA sequence: TGTGCCAGCAACGATAGGTTTGTGGAAGATACGCAGTATTTT.

The rearrangement links TRBV28 to TRBJ2-5; TRBD2 might be the D (5 bases). Germline V gene lookup returns CDR1 MDHEN and CDR2 SYDVKM. With 6 bases removed from V and 5 bases from J, the gap between germline ends came to 19 bases. This CDR3 is built from 15 residues. CDR3 protein: CASRTPTGSRETQYF. CDR3 in DNA: TGTGCCAGCAGGACCCCGACGGGGTCCCGCGAGACCCAGTACTTC.

CDR3: CASSQVAGYADPTDTQYF. The CDR3, as DNA: TGCGCCAGCAGCCAAGTAGCGGGGTACGCTGATCCCACAGATACGCAGTATTTT. V usage is TRBV4-1 and J usage is TRBJ2-3; TRBD2 matches at 8 bases. The length of the CDR3 is 18 residues. The trim removed 1 base at V and 2 bases at J, leaving 11 bases unmatched. Germline loops: CDR1 MGHRA, CDR2 YSYEKL.

The chain uses TRBV7-8 and TRBJ2-3; D remains ambiguous. The V gene's germline CDR1 is SGHVS and CDR2 FQNEAQ. The CDR3 contains 15 residues. V shed 8 bases and J shed 0 bases, with 15 bases lying between them. CDR3 sequence: CASSPPSTSTDTQYF. The CDR3 coding sequence is TGTGCCAGCTCCCCTCCCTCAACTAGCACAGATACGCAGTATTTT.

In this sample, this clonotype turned up a few times. The chain is built from TRBV7-2 and TRBJ1-1; D is undetermined. The CDR3 loop spans 14 amino acids. Germline-derived CDR1 and CDR2 are SGHTA and FQGNSA. V shed 5 bases and J shed 4 bases, with 14 bases lying between them. The CDR3 reads CASSRSRGFTEAFF. CDR3 nucleotide sequence: TGTGCCAGCAGCCGCTCCCGAGGGTTCACTGAAGCTTTCTTT.

V usage is TRBV5-1 and J usage is TRBJ1-5, with TRBD1 matching over 7 bases. The J segment lost 3 bases and the V segment lost 4 bases, leaving 7 bases of the junction unmatched. Per germline, CDR1 SGHRS and CDR2 YFSETQ. There are 15 residues in the CDR3. The CDR3 loop reads CASSVGTVNNQPQHF. As DNA, the CDR3 is TGCGCCAGCAGCGTCGGGACAGTGAACAATCAGCCCCAGCATTTT.

The rearrangement links TRBV18 to TRBJ2-2; no definite D call. CDR1 KGHSH and CDR2 LQKENI come from the germline V gene. V was trimmed by 4 bases and J by 6 bases, leaving 3 bases between them. This CDR3 spans 11 amino acids. CDR3 sequence: CASSQAGELFF. DNA of the CDR3: TGTGCCAGCTCACAGGCCGGGGAGCTGTTTTTT.

In its sample, this clonotype was seen a few times. The V gene is TRBV5-8, the J gene TRBJ1-5; D is unresolved. This CDR3 has 18 amino acids. V lost 0 bases and J lost 0, with 16 bases in between. From germline, CDR1 is SGHTS and CDR2 YDEGEE. CDR3 DNA sequence: TGTGCCAGCAGCTTGGGTCCAGACAATCACTATAGCAATCAGCCCCAGCATTTT. It codes for CASSLGPDNHYSNQPQHF.

The chain uses TRBV5-1 and TRBJ2-5; D not certain. The CDR3 totals 14 residues. The V end was cut by 0 bases, the J end by 3 bases, with 9 bases between. Germline V gene sequence: CDR1 SGHRS, CDR2 YFSETQ. CDR3 sequence: CASSLGRDKETQYF. The CDR3 DNA follows: TGCGCCAGCAGCTTGGGACGAGACAAAGAGACCCAGTACTTC.

This clonotype was found a few times. The chain has TRBV20-1 and TRBJ1-6, with unresolved D. The germline V gene encodes CDR1 DFQATT and CDR2 SNEGSKA (reference sequence). This CDR3 spans 10 amino acids. V was shortened by 6 bases and J by 8 bases, with 5 bases between the two germline ends. CDR3 in DNA: TGCAGTGCCAAGCATTCACCCCTCCACTTT. Translating it yields CSAKHSPLHF.

With regard to this clonotype: This could be a read error, since a much larger clone is one nucleotide away. The chain is built from TRBV7-8 and TRBJ1-6; no reliable D call. The CDR3 sequence is 18 residues long. Germline-derived CDR1 and CDR2 are SGHVS and FQNEAQ. Trimming took 2 bases from V and 3 from J, leaving 17 bases between them. This CDR3 is CASSLNRKPSIYNSPLHF. The CDR3, as DNA: TGTGCCAGCAGCTTAAACAGAAAGCCGAGCATCTATAATTCACCCCTCCACTTT.

The chain joins TRBV15 to TRBJ2-4, with D possibly being TRBD1 (5 bases). CDR1 and CDR2 from the germline V gene are LNHNV and YYDKDF (reference sequence). V dropped 7 bases and J dropped 4 bases, with 14 bases sitting between them. The length of the CDR3 is 14 residues. The CDR3 bases are TGTGCCACCACAGGGCGCTGGGCAAAAAACATTCAGTACTTC. Amino acid sequence: CATTGRWAKNIQYF.

The chain carries TRBV29-1 and TRBJ1-4, with 8 bases that match TRBD1. The CDR3 contains 15 residues. Germline assignment: CDR1 SQVTM and CDR2 ANQGSEA. The CDR3 region is CNAAKGQGYNEKLFF. In DNA form, the CDR3 reads TGCAACGCCGCTAAAGGACAGGGCTATAATGAAAAACTGTTTTTT. Drawing the rest from reference TRBV29-1 and TRBJ1-4, the complete variable domain is SAVISQKPSRDICQRGTSLTIQCQVDSQVTMMFWYRQQPGQSLTLIATANQGSEATYESGFVIDKFPISRPNLTFSTLTVSNMSPEDSSIYLCNAAKGQGYNEKLFFGSGTQLSVL.

This clonotype was detected a few times. The chain uses TRBV6-5 and TRBJ1-2, with D unclear. Trimming removed 4 bases at V and 7 bases at J, with 4 bases between. The CDR3 spans 10 residues. Per the germline V gene, CDR1 is MNHEY and CDR2 is SVGAGI. The CDR3 spells CASSFGGYTF. The CDR3 nucleotides read TGTGCCAGCAGTTTTGGTGGCTACACCTTC.

Only a few counts were recorded for this clonotype. The V call is TRBV7-8, the J call TRBJ1-5; D gene unclear. V was trimmed by 2 bases and J by 4 bases, leaving 18 bases between them. Germline V CDR1 and CDR2: SGHVS, FQNEAQ. The CDR3 is 17 amino acids. Written as DNA, the CDR3 is TGTGCCAGCAGCTTAATAGGGCTGGGCGCCGAAAATCAGCCCCAGCATTTT. It translates to CASSLIGLGAENQPQHF.

The V gene is TRBV6-1, the J gene TRBJ2-4; TRBD2 agrees at 8 bases. Germline V CDR1 and CDR2: MNHNS, SASEGT. V trimming: 10 bases; J trimming: 0 bases; junction bases outside the gene matches: 17. The CDR3 covers 18 residues. This chain's CDR3 is CATHGRGGGILAKNIQYF. CDR3 bases: TGTGCCACCCACGGTCGGGGCGGGGGGATTCTAGCCAAAAACATTCAGTACTTC.

V gene TRBV12-3 or TRBV12-4 combines with J gene TRBJ2-2; 7 bases align to TRBD1. The CDR3 is 15 amino acids. The junction had 4 bases not matched to a gene; V was cut back by 0 bases and J by 6 bases. The CDR3 loop is CASSLATGSAGELFF. CDR3 sequence (DNA): TGTGCCAGCAGTTTAGCGACAGGGTCGGCCGGGGAGCTGTTTTTT.